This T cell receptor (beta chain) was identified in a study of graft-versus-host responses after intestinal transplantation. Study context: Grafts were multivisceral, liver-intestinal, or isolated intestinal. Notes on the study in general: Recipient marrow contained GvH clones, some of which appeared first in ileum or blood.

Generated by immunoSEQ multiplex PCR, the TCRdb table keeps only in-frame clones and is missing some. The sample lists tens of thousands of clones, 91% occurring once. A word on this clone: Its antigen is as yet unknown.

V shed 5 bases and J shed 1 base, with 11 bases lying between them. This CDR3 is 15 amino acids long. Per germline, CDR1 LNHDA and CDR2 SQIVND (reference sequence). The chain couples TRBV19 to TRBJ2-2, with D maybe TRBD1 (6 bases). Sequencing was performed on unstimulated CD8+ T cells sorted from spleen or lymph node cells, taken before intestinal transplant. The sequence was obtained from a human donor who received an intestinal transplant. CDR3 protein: CASSPPGQNTGELFF. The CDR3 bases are TGTGCCAGTAGTCCACCGGGACAGAACACCGGGGAGCTGTTTTTT. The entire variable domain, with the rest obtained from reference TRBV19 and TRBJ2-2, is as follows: DGGITQSPKYLFRKEGQNVTLSCEQNLNHDAMYWYRQDPGQGLRLIYYSQIVNDFQKGDIAEGYSVSREKKESFPLTVTSAQKNPTAFYLCASSPPGQNTGELFFGEGSRLTVL.